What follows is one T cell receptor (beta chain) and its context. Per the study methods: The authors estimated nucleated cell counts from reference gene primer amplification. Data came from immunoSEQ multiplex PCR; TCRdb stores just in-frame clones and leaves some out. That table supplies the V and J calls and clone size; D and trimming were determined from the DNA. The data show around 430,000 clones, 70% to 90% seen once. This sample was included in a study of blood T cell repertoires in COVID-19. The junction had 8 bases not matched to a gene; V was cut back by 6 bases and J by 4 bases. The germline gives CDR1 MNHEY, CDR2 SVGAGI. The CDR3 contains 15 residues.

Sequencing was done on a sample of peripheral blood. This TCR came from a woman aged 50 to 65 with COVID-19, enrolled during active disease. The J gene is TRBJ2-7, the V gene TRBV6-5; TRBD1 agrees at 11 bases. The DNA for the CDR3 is TGTGCCAGCAGACTTGACCGGGACAGGGGGTACGAGCAGTACTTC. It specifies CASRLDRDRGYEQYF.